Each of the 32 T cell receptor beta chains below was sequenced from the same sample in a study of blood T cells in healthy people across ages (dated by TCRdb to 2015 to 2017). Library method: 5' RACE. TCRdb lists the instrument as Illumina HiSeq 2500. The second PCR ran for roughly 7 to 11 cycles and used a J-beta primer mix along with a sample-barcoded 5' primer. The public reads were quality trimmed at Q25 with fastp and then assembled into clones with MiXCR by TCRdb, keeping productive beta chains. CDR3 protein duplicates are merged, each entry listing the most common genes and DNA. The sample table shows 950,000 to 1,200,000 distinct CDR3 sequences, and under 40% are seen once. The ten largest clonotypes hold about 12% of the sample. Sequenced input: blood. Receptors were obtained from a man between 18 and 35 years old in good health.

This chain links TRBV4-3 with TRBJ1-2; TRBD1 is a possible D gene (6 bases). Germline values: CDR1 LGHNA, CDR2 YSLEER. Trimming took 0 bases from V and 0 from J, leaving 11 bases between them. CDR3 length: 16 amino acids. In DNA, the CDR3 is TGCGCCAGCAGCCAAGAAAGGGGGGCAGCTAACTATGGCTACACCTTC. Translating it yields CASSQERGAANYGYTF.

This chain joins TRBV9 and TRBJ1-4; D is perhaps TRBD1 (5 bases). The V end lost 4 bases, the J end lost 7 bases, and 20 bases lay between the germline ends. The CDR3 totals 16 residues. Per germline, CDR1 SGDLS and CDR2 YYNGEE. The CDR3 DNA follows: TGTGCCAGCAGCCGCGATCACGGGGACCTAGGTGAAAAACTGTTTTTT. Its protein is CASSRDHGDLGEKLFF.

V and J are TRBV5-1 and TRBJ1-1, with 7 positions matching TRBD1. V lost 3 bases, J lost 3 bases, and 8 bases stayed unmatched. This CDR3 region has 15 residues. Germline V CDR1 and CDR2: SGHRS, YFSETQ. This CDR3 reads CASSSGDRDHTEAFF. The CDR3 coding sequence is TGCGCCAGCAGCTCGGGCGACAGGGATCACACTGAAGCTTTCTTT.

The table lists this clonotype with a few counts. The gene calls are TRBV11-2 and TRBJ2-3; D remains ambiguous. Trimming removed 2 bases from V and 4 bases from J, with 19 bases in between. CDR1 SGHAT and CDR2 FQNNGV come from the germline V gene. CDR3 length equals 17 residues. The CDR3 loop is CASSLNRLGGFPDTQYF. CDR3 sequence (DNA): TGTGCCAGCAGCTTAAATCGTCTTGGTGGCTTTCCAGATACGCAGTATTTT. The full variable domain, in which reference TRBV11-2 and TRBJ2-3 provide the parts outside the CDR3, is EAGVAQSPRYKIIEKRQSVAFWCNPISGHATLYWYQQILGQGPKLLIQFQNNGVVDDSQLPKDRFSAERLKGVDSTLKIQPAKLEDSAVYLCASSLNRLGGFPDTQYFGPGTRLTVL.

The CDR3 sequence: CAISEGEGGGYTF. CDR3 sequence (DNA): TGTGCCATCAGTGAAGGTGAAGGGGGTGGCTACACCTTC. The rearrangement joins TRBV10-3 to TRBJ1-2; tentative D call: TRBD1 (6 bases). The CDR3 runs 13 residues. Per the germline V gene, CDR1 is ENHRY and CDR2 is SYGVKD. With 3 bases removed from V and 7 bases from J, the gap between germline ends came to 12 bases.

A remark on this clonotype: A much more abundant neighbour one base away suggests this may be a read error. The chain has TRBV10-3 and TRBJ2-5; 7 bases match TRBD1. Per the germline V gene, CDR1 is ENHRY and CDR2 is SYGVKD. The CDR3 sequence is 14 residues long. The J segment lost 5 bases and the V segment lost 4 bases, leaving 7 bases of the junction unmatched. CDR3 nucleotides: TGTGCCATCAGTGGGAAGACAGGGTTGGAGACCCAGTACTTC. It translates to CAISGKTGLETQYF.

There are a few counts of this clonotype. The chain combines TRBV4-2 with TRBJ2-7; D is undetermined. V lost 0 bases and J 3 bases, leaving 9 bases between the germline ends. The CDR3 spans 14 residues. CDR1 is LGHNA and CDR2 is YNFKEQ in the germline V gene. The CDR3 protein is CASSQEFQGYEQYF. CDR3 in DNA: TGTGCCAGCAGCCAAGAGTTCCAAGGCTACGAGCAGTACTTC.

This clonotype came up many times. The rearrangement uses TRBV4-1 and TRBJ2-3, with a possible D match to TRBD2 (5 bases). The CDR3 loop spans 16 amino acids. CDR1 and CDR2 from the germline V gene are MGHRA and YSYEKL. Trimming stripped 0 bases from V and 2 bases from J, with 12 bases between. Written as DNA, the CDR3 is TGCGCCAGCAGCCAAGATGCCCGACGGGACACAGATACGCAGTATTTT. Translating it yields CASSQDARRDTDTQYF.

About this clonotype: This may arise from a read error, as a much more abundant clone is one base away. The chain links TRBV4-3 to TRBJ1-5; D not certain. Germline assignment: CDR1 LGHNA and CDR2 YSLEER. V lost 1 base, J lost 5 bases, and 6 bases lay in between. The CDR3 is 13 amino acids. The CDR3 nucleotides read TGCGCCAGCAGCCAAGGGACCGATCAGCCCCAGCATTTT. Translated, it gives CASSQGTDQPQHF.

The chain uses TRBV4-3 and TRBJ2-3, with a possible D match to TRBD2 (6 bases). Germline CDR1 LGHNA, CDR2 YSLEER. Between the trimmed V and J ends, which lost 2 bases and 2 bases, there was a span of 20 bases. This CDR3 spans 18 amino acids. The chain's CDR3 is CASSQLLMEEGYTDTQYF. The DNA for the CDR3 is TGCGCCAGCAGCCAACTTCTGATGGAGGAGGGATACACAGATACGCAGTATTTT.

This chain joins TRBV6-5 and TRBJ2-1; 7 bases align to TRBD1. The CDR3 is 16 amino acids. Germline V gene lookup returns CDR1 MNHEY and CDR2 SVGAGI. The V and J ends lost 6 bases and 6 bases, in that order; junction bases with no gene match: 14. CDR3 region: CASSRPGAGGRNEQFF. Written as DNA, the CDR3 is TGTGCCAGCAGCCGGCCTGGGGCAGGGGGACGCAATGAGCAGTTCTTC.

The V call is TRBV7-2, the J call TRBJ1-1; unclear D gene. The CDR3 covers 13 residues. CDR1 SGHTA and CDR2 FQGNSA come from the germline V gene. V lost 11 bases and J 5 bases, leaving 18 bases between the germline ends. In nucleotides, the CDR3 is TGTGCCGATAGCAGGTATAGAGAAACTGAAGCTTTCTTT. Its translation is CADSRYRETEAFF.

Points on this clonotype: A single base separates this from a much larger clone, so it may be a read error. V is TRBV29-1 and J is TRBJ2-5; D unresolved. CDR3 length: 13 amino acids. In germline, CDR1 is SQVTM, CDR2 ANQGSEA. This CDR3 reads CNVEVWGAETQYF. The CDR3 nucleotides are TGCAACGTTGAAGTATGGGGTGCGGAGACCCAGTACTTC.

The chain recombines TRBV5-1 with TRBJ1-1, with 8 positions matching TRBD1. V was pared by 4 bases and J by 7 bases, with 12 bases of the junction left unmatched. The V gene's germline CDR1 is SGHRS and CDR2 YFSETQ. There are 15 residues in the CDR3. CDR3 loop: CASSLEQGGHSEAFF. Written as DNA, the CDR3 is TGCGCCAGCAGCCTTGAACAGGGGGGGCACAGTGAAGCTTTCTTT.

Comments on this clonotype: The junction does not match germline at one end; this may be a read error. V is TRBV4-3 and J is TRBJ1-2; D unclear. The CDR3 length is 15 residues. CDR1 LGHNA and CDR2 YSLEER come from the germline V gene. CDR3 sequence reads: CTSSQDLPGDYGYTF. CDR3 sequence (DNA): TGCACCAGCAGCCAAGATCTGCCCGGGGACTATGGCTACACCTTC.

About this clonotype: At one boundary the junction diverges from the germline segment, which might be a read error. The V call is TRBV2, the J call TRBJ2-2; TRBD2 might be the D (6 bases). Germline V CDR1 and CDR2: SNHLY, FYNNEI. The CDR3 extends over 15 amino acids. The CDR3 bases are TGTGCCTGCAGTGGACTACGTTCGAGCACCGGGGAGCTGTTTTTT. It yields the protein CACSGLRSSTGELFF.

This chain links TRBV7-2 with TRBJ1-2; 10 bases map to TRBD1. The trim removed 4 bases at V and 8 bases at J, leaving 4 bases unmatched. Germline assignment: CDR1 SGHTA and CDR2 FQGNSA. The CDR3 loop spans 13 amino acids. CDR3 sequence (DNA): TGTGCCAGCAGCTCCGGACAGGGGGAGGGCTACACCTTC. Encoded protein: CASSSGQGEGYTF.

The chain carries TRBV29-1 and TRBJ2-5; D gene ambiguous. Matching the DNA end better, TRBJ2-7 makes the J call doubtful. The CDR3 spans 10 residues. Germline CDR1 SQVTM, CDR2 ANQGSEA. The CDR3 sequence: CSVVTREQYF. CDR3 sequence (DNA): TGCAGCGTTGTTACCCGCGAGCAGTACTTC.

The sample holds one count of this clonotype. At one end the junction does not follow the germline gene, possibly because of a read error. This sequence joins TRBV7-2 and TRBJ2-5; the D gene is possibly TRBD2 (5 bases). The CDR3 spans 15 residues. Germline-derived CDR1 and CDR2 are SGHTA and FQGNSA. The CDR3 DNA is TGTGCCGGCAGCTTCGGGGTCGGACTGCAAGAGACCCAGTACTTC. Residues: CAGSFGVGLQETQYF.

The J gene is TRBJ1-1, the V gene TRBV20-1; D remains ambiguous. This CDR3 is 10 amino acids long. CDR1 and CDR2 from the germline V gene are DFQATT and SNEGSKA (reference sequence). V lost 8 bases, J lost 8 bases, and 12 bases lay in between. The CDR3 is CSPSGVEAFF. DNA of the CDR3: TGCAGTCCGTCGGGAGTAGAAGCTTTCTTT.

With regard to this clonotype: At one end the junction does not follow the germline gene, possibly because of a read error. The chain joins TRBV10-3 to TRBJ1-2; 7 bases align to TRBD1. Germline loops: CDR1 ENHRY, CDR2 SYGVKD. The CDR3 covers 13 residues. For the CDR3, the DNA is TGTGCCATCAGCAGGACAGGCGGACTTGGCCACACCTTC. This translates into CAISRTGGLGHTF.

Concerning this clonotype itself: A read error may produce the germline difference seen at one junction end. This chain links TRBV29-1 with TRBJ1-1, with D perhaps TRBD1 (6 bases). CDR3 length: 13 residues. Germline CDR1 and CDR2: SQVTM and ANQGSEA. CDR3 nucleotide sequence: TGCAGCGTTGCACAGGGAAGGGGCACTGAGGCTTTCTTT. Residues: CSVAQGRGTEAFF.

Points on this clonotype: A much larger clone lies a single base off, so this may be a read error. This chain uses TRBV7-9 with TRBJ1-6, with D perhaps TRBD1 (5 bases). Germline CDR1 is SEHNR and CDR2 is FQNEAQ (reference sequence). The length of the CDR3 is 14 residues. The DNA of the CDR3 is TGTGCCAGCAGCTTAGATCAGGGAAGTTCACCCCCCCACTTT. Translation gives CASSLDQGSSPPHF.

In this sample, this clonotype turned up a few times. CDR3 region: CASSPTSGVGNEQFF. The DNA for the CDR3 is TGTGCCAGCAGCCCCACTAGCGGGGTTGGGAATGAGCAGTTCTTC. The rearrangement uses TRBV7-2 and TRBJ2-1; TRBD2 matches at 10 bases. CDR1 is SGHTA, CDR2 FQGNSA, per germline. The CDR3 covers 15 residues. V gave up 5 bases and J gave up 7 bases; unmatched junction bases: 8.

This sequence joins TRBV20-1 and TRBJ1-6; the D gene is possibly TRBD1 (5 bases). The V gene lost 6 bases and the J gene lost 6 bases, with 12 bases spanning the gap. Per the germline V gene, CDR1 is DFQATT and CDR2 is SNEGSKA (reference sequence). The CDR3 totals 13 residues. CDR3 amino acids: CSARVGVNSPLHF. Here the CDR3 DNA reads TGCAGTGCGAGGGTAGGGGTTAATTCACCCCTCCACTTT.

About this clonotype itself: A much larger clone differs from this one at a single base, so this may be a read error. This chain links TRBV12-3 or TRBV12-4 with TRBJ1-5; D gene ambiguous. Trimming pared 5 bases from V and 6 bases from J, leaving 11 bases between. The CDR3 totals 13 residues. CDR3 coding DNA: TGTGCCAGCAGTGTAGACGCCGGTCAGCCCCAGCATTTT. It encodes CASSVDAGQPQHF.

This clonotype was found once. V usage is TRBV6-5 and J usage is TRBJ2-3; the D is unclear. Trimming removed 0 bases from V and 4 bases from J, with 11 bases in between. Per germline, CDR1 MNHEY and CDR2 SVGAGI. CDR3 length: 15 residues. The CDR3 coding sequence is TGTGCCAGCAGTTACTCCGACCTCAGGTCAGATACGCAGTATTTT. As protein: CASSYSDLRSDTQYF.

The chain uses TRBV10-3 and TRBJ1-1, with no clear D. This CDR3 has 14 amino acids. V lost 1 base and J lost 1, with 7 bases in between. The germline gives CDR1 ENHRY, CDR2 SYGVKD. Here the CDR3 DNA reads TGTGCCATCAGTGAGTATCGTGGGAACACTGAAGCTTTCTTT. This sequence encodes CAISEYRGNTEAFF.

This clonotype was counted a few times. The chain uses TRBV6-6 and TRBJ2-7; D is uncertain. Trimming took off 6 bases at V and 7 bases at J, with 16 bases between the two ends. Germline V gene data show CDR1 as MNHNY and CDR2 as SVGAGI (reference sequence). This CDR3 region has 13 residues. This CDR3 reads CASSRGVRSEQYF. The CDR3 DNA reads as TGTGCCAGCAGCCGTGGGGTGAGGAGTGAGCAGTACTTC.

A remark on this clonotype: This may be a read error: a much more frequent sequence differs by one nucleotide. As DNA, the CDR3 is TGCAGTACTAGAGACTCACTAGCGGGAGATTCAGATACGCAGTATTTT. It is translated as CSTRDSLAGDSDTQYF. The rearrangement links TRBV20-1 to TRBJ2-3, with TRBD2 identical over 11 bases. Germline lookup yields CDR1 DFQATT and CDR2 SNEGSKA (reference sequence). This CDR3 comprises 16 residues.

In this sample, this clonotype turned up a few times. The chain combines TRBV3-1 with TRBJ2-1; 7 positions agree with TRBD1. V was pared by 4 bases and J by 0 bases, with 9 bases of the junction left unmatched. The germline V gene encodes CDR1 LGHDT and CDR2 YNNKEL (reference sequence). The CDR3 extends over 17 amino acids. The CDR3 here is CASSPTDRFYSYNEQFF. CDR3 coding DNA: TGTGCCAGCAGCCCAACGGACAGGTTCTACTCCTACAATGAGCAGTTCTTC.

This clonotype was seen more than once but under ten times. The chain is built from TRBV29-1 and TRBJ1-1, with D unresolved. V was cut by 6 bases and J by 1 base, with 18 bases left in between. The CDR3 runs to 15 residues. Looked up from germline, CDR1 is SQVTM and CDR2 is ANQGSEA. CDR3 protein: CSVLITIEPNTEAFF. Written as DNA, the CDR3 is TGCAGCGTCCTGATAACGATAGAACCGAACACTGAAGCTTTCTTT.